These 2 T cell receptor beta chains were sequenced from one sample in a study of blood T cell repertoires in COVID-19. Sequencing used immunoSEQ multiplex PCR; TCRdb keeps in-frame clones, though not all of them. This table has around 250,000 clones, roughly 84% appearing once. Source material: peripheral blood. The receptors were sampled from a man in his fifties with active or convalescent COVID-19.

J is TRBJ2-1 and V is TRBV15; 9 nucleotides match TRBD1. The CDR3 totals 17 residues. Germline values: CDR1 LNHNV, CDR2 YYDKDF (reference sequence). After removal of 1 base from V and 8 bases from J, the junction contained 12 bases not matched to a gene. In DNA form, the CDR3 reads TGTGCCACCAGCAGAGGAGCCGGCGGGACAGGGCGGGATGAGCAGTTCTTC. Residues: CATSRGAGGTGRDEQFF.

In DNA form, the CDR3 reads TGTGCCATCAGTGGACCGGGACAGGGGGATGACTATGGCTACACCTTC. Translated: CAISGPGQGDDYGYTF. The chain carries TRBV10-3 and TRBJ1-2, with 11 bases lining up with TRBD1. The CDR3 totals 16 residues. From germline, CDR1 is ENHRY and CDR2 SYGVKD. V was clipped by 4 bases and J by 3 bases; unmatched bases: 7.